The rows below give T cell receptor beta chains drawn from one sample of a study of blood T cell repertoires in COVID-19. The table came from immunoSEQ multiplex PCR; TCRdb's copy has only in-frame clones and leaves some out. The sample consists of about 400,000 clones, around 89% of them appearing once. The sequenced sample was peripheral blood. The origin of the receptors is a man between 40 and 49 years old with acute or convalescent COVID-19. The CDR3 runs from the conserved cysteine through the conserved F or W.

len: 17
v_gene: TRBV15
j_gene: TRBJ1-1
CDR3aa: CATSRDSIGQGRTEAFF

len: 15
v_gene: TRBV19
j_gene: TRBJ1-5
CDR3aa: CASSNWGGSNQPQHF

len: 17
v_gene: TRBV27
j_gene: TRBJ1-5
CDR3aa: CASSLSEGARCNQPQHF

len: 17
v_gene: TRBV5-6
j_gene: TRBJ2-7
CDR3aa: CASSASSGRSPTYEQYF

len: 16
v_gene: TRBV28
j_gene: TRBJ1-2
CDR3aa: CASSPRVLDRYYGYTF

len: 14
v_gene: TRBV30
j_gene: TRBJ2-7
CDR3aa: CAWALNRGPYEQYF

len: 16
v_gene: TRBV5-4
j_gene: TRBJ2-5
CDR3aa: CASSLGGRSRGETQYF

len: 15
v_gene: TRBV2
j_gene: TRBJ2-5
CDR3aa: CASSLRSGREETQYF

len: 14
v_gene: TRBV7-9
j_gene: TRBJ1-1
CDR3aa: CASSLRGVDTEAFF

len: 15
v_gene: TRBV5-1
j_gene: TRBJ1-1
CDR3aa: CASSLAGTLNTEAFF

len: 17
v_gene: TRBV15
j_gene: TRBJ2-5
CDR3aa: CATSRDLGGMTQETQYF

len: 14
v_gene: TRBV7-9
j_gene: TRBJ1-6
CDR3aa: CASSLRQENSPLHF

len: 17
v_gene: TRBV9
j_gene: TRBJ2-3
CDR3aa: CASSALLTSGGVDTQYF

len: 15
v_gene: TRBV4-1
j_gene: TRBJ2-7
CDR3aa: CASSGKSGISYEQYF

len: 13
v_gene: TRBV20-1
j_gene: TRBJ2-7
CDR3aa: CSASYLSSYEQYF

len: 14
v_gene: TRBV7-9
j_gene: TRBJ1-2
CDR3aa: CASSSRTGVRGYTF

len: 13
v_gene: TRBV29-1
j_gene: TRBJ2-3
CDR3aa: CSVDRGGVDTQYF

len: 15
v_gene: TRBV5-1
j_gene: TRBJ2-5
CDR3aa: CASCPPGLAGGTQYF

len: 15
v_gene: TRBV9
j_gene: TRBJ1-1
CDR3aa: CASSPSGAMNTEAFF

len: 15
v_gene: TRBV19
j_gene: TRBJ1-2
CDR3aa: CASSIARDRVKGYTF

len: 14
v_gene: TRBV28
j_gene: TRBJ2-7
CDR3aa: CASSGDSRSYEQYF

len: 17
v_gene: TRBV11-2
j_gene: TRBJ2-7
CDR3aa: CASSLDRQAGGSYEQYF

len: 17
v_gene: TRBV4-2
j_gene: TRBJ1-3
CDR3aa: CASSQDPGRGSGNTIYF

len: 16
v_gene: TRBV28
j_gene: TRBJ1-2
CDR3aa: CATHGVPFSSNYGYTF

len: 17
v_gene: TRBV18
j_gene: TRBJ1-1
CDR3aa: CASSLTIYRGRTTEAFF

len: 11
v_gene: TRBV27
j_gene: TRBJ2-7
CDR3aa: CASIGFDEQYF

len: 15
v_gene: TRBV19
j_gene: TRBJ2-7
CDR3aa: CASSITPGTVNEQYF

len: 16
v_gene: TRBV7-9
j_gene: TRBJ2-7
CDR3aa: CASSSESTSGGVRQYF

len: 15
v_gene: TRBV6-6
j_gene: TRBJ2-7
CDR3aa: CASSYAGPGEVEQYF

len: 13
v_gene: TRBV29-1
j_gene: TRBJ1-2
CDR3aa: CSVNPGQAGGYTF

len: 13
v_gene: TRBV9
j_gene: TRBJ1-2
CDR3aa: CASSVDPGYGYTF

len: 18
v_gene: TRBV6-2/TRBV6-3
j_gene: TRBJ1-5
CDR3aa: CASSYAGTGGGGNQPQHF

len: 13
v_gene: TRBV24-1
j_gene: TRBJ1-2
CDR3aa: CATSDYRGYGYTF

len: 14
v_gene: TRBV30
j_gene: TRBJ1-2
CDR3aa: CAWSAGELSYGYTF

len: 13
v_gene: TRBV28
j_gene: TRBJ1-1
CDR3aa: CASRRLGNTEAFF

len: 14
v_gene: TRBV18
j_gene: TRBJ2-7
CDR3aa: CASSPGTGRDEQYF

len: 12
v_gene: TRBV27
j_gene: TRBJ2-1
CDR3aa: CASGGSRYEQFF

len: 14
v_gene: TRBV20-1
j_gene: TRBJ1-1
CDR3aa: CSASDDRGFAEAFF

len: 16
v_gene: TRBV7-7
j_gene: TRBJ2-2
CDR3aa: CASSLEGGGGTGELFF

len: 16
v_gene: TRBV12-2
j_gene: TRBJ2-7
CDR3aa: CASRGETSATTFEQYF

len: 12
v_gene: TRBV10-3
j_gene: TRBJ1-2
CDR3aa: CAISSSNYGYTF

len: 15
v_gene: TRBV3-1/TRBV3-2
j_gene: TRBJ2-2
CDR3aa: CASSARDRVTGELFF

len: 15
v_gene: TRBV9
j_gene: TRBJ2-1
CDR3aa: CASSETSGSFHEQFF

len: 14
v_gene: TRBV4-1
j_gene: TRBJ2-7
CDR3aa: CASSQDLFAYEQYF

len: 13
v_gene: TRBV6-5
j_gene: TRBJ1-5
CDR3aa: CASSFGQAQPQHF

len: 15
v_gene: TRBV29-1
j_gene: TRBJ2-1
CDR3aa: CSASPIQGGGNEQFF

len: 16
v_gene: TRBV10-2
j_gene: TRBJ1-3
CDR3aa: CASSAGQGESGNTIYF

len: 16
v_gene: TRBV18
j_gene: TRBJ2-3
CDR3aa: CASSPDRGLNTDTQYF

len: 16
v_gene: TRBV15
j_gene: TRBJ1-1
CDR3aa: CATSRDFVVRNTEAFF

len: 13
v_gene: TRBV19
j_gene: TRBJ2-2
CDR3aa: CASRQVGTGELFF

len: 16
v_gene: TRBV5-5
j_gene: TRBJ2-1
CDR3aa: CASSPRTGEFYNEQFF

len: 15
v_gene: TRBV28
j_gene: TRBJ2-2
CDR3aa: CASSYRGRYTGELFF

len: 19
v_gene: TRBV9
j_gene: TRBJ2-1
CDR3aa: CASSVLPGQGGFGYNEQFF

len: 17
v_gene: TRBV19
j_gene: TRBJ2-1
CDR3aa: CASSIGVGNLLRNEQFF

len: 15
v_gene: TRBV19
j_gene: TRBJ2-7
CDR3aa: CASSLFQTDIYEQYF

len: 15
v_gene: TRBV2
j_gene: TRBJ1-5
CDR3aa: CASSPNGQSNQPQHF